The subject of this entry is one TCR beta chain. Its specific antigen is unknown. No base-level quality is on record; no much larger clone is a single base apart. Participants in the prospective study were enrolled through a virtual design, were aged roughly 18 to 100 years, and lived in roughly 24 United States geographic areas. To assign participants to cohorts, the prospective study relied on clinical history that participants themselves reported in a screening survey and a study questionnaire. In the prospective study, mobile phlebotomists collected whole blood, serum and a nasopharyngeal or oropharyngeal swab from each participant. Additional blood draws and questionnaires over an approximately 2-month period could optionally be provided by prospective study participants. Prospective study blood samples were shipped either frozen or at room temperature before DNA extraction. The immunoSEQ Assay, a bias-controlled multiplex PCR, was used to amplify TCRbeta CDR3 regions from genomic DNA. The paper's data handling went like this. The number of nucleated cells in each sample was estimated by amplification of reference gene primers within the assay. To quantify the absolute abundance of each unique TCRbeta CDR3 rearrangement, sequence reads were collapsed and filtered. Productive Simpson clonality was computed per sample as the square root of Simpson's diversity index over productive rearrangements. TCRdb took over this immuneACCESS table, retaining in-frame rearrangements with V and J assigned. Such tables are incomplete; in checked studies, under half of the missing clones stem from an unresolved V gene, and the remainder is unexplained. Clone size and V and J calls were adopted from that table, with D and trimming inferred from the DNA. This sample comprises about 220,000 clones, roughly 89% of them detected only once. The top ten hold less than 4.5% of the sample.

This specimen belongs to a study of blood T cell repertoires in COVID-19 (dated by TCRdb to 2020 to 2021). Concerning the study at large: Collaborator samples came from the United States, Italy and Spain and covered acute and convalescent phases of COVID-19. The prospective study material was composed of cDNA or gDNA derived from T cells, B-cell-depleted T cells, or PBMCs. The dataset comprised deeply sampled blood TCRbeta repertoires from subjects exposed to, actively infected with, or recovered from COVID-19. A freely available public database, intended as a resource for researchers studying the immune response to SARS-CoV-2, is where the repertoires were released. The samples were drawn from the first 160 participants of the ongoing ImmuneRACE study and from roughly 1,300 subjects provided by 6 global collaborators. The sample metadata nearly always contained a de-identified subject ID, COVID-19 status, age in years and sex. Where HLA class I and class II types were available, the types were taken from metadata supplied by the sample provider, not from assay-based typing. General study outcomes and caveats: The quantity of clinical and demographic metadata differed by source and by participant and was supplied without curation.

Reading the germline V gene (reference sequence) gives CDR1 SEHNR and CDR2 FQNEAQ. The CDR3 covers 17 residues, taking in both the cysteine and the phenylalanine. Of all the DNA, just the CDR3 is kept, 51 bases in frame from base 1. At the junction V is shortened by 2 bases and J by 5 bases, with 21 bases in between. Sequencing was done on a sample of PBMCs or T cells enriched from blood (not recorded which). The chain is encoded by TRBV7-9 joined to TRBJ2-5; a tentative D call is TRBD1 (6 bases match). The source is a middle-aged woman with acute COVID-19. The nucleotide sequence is TGTGCCAGCAGCTTATATCCGGGACACCTAACTAGGGAGACCCAGTACTTC. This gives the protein CASSLYPGHLTRETQYF.